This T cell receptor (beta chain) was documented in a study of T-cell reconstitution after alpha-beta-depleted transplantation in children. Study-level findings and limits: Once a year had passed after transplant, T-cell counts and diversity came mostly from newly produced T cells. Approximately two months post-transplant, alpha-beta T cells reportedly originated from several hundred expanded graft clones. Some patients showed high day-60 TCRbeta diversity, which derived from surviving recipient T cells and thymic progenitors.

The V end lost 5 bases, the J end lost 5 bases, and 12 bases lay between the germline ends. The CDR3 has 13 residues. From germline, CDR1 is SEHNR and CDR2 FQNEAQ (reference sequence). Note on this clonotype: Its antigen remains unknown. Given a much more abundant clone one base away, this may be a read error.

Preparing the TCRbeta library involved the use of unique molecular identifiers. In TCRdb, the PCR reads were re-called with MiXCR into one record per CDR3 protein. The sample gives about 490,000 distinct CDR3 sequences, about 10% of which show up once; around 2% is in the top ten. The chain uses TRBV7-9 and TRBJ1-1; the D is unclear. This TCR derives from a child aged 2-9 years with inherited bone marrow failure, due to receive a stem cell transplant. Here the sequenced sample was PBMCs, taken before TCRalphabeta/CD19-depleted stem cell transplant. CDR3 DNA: TGTGCCAGCAGCCCGACCGCGCCGACTGAAGCTTTCTTT. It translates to CASSPTAPTEAFF.